This record looks at one TCR beta chain sequence and its context. The junction shows a germline mismatch at one end, possibly a read error. The template was RNA from unsorted bulk tissue. The normal lung tissue was taken more than 3 cm from the tumor edge. Germline-derived CDR1 and CDR2 are DFQATT and SNEGSKA (reference sequence). The CDR3 spans 21 residues. Three rounds of nested PCR, following a modified ARM-PCR protocol, produced the TCRbeta library. TCRdb reprocessed the multiplex PCR reads via MiXCR and lists one record per CDR3 protein. The data hold approximately 68,000 distinct CDR3 sequences, with 65% to 80% observed a single time. The record originates from a study of tumor and adjacent non-tumor tissue in lung cancer.

The V call is TRBV20-1, the J call TRBJ2-7; TRBD1 matches at 12 bases. This sequence originates from a man aged 55 to 70 with non-small cell lung cancer. Sequenced material: distant non-tumor lung tissue. The CDR3 here is CSARDITRDRGRVRSRYKQCF. The CDR3, as DNA: TGCAGTGCTAGAGATATAACCCGGGACAGGGGGCGTGTACGAAGTAGGTACAAGCAGTGCTTC.